This T cell receptor (beta chain) was recovered during a study of shared clonotypes between healthy human individuals. Study-wide points: Among a few donors, about 5% of naive CD4 clonotypes were found in common. The study generally estimated greater richness for naive than memory subsets.

Details on this clone: Its target is unknown.

In the authors' methods: Filtering differed, since immunoSEQ gave only junction sequences and no quality scores. The method was immunoSEQ multiplex PCR; TCRdb's version includes in-frame clones alone and lacks a portion of them. Clone size and V and J calls were adopted from that table, with D and trimming inferred from the DNA. The sample lists approximately 100,000 clones, just over 65% occurring once. All participating donors were Caucasian adults from Nashville, Tennessee. The CDR3 is made up of 14 amino acids. Between the trimmed V and J ends, which lost 1 base and 6 bases, there was a span of 13 bases. Germline V gene lookup returns CDR1 LNHNV and CDR2 YYDKDF (reference sequence).

The TCR sequence derives from a young woman in good health. Material for sequencing was memory CD8+ T cells sorted from blood. The subset was: CD45RO+ cells pooled with CCR7-negative TemRA cells. The chain joins TRBV15 to TRBJ2-7; a weak D match, TRBD2 (6 bases). CDR3 sequence reads: CATSRARLGTEQYF. In DNA form, the CDR3 reads TGTGCCACCAGCAGAGCACGACTAGGAACCGAGCAGTACTTC.